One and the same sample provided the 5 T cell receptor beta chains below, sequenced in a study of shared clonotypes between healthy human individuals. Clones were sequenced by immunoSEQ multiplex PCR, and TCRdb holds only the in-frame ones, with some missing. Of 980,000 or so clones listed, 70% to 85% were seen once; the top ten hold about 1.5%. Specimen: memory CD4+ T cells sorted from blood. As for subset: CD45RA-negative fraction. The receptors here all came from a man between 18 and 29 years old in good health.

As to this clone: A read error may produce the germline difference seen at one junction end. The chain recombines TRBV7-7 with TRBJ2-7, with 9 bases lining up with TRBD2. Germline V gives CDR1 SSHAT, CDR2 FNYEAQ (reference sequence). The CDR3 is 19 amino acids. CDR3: CASSLVPPTSGNPTSVQYF. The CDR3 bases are TGTGCTAGCAGCTTAGTTCCTCCGACTAGCGGAAATCCTACGAGTGTGCAGTACTTC.

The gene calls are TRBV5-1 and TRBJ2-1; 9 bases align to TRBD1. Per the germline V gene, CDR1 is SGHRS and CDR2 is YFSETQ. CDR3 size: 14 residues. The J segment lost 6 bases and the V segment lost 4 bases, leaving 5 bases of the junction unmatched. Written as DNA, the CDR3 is TGCGCCAGCAGCCCCGGACAGGGGCTCAATGAGCAGTTCTTC. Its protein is CASSPGQGLNEQFF.

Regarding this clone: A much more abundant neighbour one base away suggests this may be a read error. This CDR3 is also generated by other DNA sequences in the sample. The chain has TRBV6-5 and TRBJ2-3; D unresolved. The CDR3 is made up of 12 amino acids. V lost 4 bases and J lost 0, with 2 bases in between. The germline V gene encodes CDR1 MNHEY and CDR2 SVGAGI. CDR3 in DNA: TGTGCCAGCAGTTCTAGCACAGATACGCAGTATTTT. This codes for CASSSSTDTQYF.

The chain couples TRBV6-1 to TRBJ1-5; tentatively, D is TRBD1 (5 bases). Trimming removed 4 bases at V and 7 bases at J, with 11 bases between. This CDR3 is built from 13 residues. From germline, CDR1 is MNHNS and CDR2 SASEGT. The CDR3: CASSVEGQQPQHF. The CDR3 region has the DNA TGTGCCAGCAGTGTTGAGGGGCAGCAGCCCCAGCATTTT.

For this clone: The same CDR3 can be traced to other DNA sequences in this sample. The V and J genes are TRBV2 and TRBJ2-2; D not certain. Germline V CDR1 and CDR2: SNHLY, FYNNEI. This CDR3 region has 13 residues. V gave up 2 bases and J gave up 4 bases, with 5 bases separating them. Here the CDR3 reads CASSELGTGELFF. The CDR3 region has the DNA TGTGCCAGCAGTGAATTAGGCACCGGGGAGCTGTTTTTT.